This T cell receptor beta chain was recorded in a study of cytomegalovirus exposure and HLA in healthy donors. Study background: Approximately 190 million T cells yielded around 100 million unique TCR beta sequences, as an earlier analysis found.

Study-level points and caveats: Most observed TCR sequences were rare, whereas some public TCRs were detected in many donors. The authors later linked a missense DCLRE1C variant to TCR beta V- and J-gene trimming. Analysis performed later found under 20,000 TCR beta sequences associated with HLA alleles at 0.05 false discovery rate.

As concerns this clone: The antigen remains unidentified.

The ends lost 3 bases at V and 4 bases at J; junction bases unmatched: 7. CDR1 is SQVTM, CDR2 ANQGSEA, per germline. The CDR3 is made up of 14 amino acids. In the PCR, 60 Vbeta and 13 Jbeta primers were used. Repertoires were generated with immunoSEQ multiplex PCR, while TCRdb's copy carries only in-frame clones and drops some. In the table there are around 67,000 clones, roughly 72% of which are singletons. The clonotype originates from a woman aged 25 to 39 in good health and CMV-seropositive. Sample: PBMCs. The chain couples TRBV29-1 to TRBJ2-3; 7 bases agree with TRBD2. The CDR3 loop reads CSVEGGSIADTQYF. The CDR3 DNA is TGCAGCGTTGAGGGCGGGAGTATCGCAGATACGCAGTATTTT.